Here is one T cell receptor (beta chain) with its context. Its antigen is currently unknown. The data are from a study of T cell responses to AZD1222 COVID-19 vaccine. General study results and limits: All repertoire sampling was performed exclusively after the peak T cell response. Baseline antibody screening turned up just a handful of seropositive AZD1222 recipients.

Only in-frame clones appear in the TCRdb table, and some are missing; sequencing was by immunoSEQ multiplex PCR. The repertoire consists of roughly 100,000 clones, with more than 75% occurring once and the leading ten covering about 2.3%. Germline CDR1 MNHEY, CDR2 SVGEGT. V dropped 4 bases and J dropped 1 base, with 10 bases sitting between them. This CDR3 is 15 amino acids long. This sequence was found in an adult in good health. This sequence joins TRBV6-2 or TRBV6-3 and TRBJ2-2; D is perhaps TRBD1 (6 bases). Sequenced here: peripheral blood, sampled on day 0 of AZD1222 vaccination. The CDR3 bases are TGTGCCAGCAGTTCAGGGGAAATGAACACCGGGGAGCTGTTTTTT. This translates into CASSSGEMNTGELFF.